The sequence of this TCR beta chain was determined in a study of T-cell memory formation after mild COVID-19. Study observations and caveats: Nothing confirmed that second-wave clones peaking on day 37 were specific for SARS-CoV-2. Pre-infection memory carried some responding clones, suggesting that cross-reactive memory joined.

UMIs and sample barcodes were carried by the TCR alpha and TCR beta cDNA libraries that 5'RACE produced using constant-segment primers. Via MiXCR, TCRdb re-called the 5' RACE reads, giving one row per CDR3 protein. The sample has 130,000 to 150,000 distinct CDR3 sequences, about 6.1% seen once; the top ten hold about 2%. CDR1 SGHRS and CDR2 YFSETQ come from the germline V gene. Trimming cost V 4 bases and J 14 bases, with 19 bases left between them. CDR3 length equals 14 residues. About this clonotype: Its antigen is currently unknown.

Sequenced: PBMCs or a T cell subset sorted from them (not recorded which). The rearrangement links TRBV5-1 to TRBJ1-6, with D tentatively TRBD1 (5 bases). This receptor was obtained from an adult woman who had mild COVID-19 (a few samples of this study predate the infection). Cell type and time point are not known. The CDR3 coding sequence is TGCGCCAGCAGCGGGGGGGACGGTTCTTTGGCCCTCCACTTT. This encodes CASSGGDGSLALHF. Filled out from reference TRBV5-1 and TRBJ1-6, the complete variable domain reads KAGVTQTPRYLIKTRGQQVTLSCSPISGHRSVSWYQQTPGQGLQFLFEYFSETQRNKGNFPGRFSGRQFSNSRSEMNVSTLELGDSALYLCASSGGDGSLALHFGNGTRLTVT.